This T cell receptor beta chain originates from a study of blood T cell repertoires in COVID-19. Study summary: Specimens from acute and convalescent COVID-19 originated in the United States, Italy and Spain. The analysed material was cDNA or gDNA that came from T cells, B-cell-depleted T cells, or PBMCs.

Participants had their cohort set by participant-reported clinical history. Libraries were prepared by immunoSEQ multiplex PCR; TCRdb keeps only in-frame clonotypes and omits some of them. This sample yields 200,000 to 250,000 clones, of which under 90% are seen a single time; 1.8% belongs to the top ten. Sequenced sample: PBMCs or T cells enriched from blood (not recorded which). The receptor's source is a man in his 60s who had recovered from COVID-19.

Written as DNA, the CDR3 is TGCGCCAGCAGCTTGGCCCCAGCGGGGGAACCTAGCACAGATACGCAGTATTTT. Translating gives CASSLAPAGEPSTDTQYF. The chain uses TRBV5-1 and TRBJ2-3; the match to TRBD2 covers 8 bases. The CDR3 is 18 amino acids. Germline V gene data show CDR1 as SGHRS and CDR2 as YFSETQ. V was clipped by 0 bases and J by 0 bases; unmatched bases: 9.